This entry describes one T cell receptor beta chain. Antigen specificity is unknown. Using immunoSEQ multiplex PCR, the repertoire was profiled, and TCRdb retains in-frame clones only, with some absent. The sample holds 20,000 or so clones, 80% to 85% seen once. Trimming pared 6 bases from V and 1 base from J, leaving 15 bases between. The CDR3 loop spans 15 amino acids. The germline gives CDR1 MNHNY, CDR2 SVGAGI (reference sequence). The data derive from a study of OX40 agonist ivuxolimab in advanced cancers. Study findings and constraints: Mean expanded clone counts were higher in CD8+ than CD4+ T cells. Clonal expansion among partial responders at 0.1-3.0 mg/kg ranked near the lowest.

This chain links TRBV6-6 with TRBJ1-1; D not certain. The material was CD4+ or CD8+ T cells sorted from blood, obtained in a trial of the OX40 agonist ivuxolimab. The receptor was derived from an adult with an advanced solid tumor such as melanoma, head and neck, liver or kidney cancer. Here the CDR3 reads CASRRPQPPNTEAFF. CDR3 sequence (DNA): TGTGCCAGCAGGAGACCGCAGCCTCCGAACACTGAAGCTTTCTTT.